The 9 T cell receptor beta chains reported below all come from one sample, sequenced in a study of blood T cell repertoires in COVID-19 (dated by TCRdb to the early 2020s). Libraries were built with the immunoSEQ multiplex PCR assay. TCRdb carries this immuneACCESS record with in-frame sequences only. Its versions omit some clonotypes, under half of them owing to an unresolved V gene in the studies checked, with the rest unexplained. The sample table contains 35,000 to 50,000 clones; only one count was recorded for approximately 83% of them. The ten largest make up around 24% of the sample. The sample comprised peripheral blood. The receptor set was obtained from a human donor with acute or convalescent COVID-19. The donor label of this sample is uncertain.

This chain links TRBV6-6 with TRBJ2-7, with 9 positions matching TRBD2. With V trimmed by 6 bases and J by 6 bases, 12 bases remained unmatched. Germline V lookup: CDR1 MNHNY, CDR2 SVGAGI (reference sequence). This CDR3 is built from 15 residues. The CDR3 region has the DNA TGTGCCAGCAGCAGAAATGCCGGGACTAGCTCCGAGCAGTACTTC. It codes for CASSRNAGTSSEQYF.

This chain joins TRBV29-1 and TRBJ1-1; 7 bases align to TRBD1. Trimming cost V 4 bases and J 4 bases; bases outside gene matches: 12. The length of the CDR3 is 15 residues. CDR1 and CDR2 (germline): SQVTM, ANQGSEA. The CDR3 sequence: CSVGETGATGTEAFF. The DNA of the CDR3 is TGCAGCGTTGGGGAAACAGGGGCGACTGGCACTGAAGCTTTCTTT.

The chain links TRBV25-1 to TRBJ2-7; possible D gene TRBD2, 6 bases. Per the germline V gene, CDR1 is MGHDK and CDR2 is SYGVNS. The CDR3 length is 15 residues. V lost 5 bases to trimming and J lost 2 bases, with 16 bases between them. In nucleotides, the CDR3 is TGTGCCAGCAGTTTGGGGCAGGGCGGGACCTACGAGCAGTACTTC. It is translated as CASSLGQGGTYEQYF.

Written as DNA, the CDR3 is TGCGCCAGCAGCCAAGACGCCAGGGAAAGCTCCTACGAGCAGTACTTC. As protein: CASSQDARESSYEQYF. The chain is built from TRBV4-3 and TRBJ2-7; the D gene is possibly TRBD1 (5 bases). Germline V gene sequence: CDR1 LGHNA, CDR2 YSLEER. The V and J ends lost 0 bases and 0 bases respectively, with 12 bases between them. This CDR3 contains 16 residues.

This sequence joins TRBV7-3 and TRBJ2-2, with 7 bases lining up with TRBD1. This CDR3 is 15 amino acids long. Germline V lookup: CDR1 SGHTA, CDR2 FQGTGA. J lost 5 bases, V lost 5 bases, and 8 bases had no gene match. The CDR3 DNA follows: TGTGCCAGCAGCCCTTCGACAGGGTGGACCGGGGAGCTGTTTTTT. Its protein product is CASSPSTGWTGELFF.

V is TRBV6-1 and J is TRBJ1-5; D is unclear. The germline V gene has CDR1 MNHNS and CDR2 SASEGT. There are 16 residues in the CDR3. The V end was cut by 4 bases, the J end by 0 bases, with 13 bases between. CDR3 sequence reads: CASSGYRVDSNQPQHF. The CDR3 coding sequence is TGTGCCAGCAGTGGATACAGAGTCGATAGCAATCAGCCCCAGCATTTT.

The CDR3 loop reads CASSVSGNPDTQYF. DNA for the CDR3: TGTGCCAGCAGCGTATCCGGGAACCCAGATACGCAGTATTTT. The rearrangement links TRBV9 to TRBJ2-3; D perhaps matches TRBD2 (5 bases). The CDR3 contains 14 residues. V was trimmed by 1 base and J by 4 bases, leaving 10 bases between them. CDR1 and CDR2 from the germline V gene are SGDLS and YYNGEE.

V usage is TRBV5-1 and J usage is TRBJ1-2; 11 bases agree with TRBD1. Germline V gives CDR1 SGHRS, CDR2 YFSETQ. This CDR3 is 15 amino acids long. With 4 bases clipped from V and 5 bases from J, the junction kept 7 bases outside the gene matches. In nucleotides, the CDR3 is TGCGCCAGCAGCCTCTACGGACAGGGGGCTTATGGCTACACCTTC. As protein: CASSLYGQGAYGYTF.

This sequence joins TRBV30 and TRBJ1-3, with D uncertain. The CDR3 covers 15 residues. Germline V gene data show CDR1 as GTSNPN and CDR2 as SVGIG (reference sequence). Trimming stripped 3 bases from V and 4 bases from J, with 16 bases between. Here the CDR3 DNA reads TGTGCCTGGAGATTGTACTCGGGATCGGGAAACACCATATATTTT. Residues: CAWRLYSGSGNTIYF.